This entry lists 8 T cell receptor beta chains sequenced from one sample in a study of T cells in Graves' hyperthyroidism and ophthalmopathy. There were TCR beta CDR3 regions amplified from RNA transcripts. A first-round RT-PCR of the TCR CDR3 used the HTBI primer set. Via MiXCR, TCRdb re-called the multiplex PCR reads, giving one row per CDR3 protein. Among about 640,000 distinct CDR3 sequences listed, roughly 15% were seen once. Sequences were obtained from blood. The receptors here all came from a woman aged 50 to 60 with Graves' ophthalmopathy.

The sample holds a few counts of this clonotype. The V call is TRBV5-1, the J call TRBJ2-1; TRBD2 matches 9 bases. With V trimmed by 4 bases and J by 7 bases, 12 bases remained unmatched. This CDR3 is 16 amino acids long. The germline CDR1 and CDR2 sequences are SGHRS and YFSETQ. The CDR3 region is CASSGLAKGSGNEQFF. Here the CDR3 DNA reads TGCGCCAGCAGCGGACTAGCGAAGGGTTCCGGGAATGAGCAGTTCTTC.

V usage is TRBV29-1 and J usage is TRBJ1-1; 10 positions match TRBD1. The junction had 6 bases not matched to a gene; V was cut back by 6 bases and J by 5 bases. This CDR3 has 13 amino acids. Germline V lookup: CDR1 SQVTM, CDR2 ANQGSEA. The CDR3 protein is CSVIGQGGTEAFF. The CDR3 DNA sequence: TGCAGCGTGATAGGACAGGGGGGAACTGAAGCTTTCTTT.

V usage is TRBV4-2 and J usage is TRBJ2-1; a possible D gene is TRBD2 (5 bases). The CDR3 covers 14 residues. V was clipped by 1 base and J by 8 bases, with 12 bases between them. Germline CDR1 reads LGHNA; CDR2 reads YNFKEQ. CDR3 residues: CASSQAPVRDEQFF. CDR3 nucleotides: TGTGCCAGCAGCCAAGCCCCAGTGCGGGATGAGCAGTTCTTC.

This clonotype was observed at least ten times. J is TRBJ2-3 and V is TRBV10-3; 8 positions agree with TRBD2. The CDR3 has 16 residues. Germline V gives CDR1 ENHRY, CDR2 SYGVKD. The trim removed 2 bases at V and 2 bases at J, leaving 6 bases unmatched. The CDR3 nucleotides read TGTGCCATCAGTGAGGGACTAGCCCTTTACACAGATACGCAGTATTTT. It yields the protein CAISEGLALYTDTQYF.

This clonotype was detected ten times or more. The V call is TRBV5-1, the J call TRBJ2-1; the match to TRBD2 covers 11 bases. Germline V gene lookup returns CDR1 SGHRS and CDR2 YFSETQ. J gave up 0 bases and V 0 bases, and 11 bases lay outside the gene matches. The CDR3 covers 20 residues. CDR3 DNA: TGCGCCAGCAGCTTGGGGGGACTAGCGGCCAAATCAAGCTCCTACAATGAGCAGTTCTTC. This translates into CASSLGGLAAKSSSYNEQFF.

This clonotype was detected only a few times. The V call is TRBV27, the J call TRBJ2-7, with 11 bases matching TRBD2. Trimming cost V 10 bases and J 5 bases; bases outside gene matches: 19. Germline CDR1 reads MNHEY; CDR2 reads SMNVEV (reference sequence). The CDR3 spans 17 residues. In nucleotides, the CDR3 is TGTGCCACCCTTCCCATACCTCCTAGCGGGAGGTCGCACGAGCAGTACTTC. It yields the protein CATLPIPPSGRSHEQYF.

This sequence joins TRBV7-9 and TRBJ2-3; 15 bases fit TRBD2. Unmatched junction bases numbered 13, after V lost 5 bases and J lost 7 bases. CDR3 size: 18 residues. Looked up from germline, CDR1 is SEHNR and CDR2 is FQNEAQ (reference sequence). The CDR3 reads CASSRGTSGRLAGNTQYF. CDR3 DNA: TGTGCCAGCAGCCGCGGGACTAGCGGGAGGTTGGCCGGGAATACGCAGTATTTT.

This clonotype has a count of ten or more. The chain links TRBV6-2 or TRBV6-3 to TRBJ2-7; perhaps TRBD2 as D (5 bases). Trimming removed 5 bases at V and 0 bases at J, with 11 bases between. The CDR3 runs to 14 residues. The germline gives CDR1 MNHEY, CDR2 SVGEGT. CDR3 sequence: CASSRGFGSYEQYF. The CDR3 DNA reads TGTGCCAGCAGTCGGGGATTTGGCTCCTACGAGCAGTACTTC.